This entry lists 25 T cell receptor beta chains sequenced from one sample in a study of T cells in Graves' hyperthyroidism and ophthalmopathy. The CDR3 regions of TCR beta were amplified from RNA transcripts. First-round RT-PCR of the TCR CDR3 relied on the HTBI primer set. A single record per CDR3 protein comes from TCRdb applying MiXCR to the multiplex PCR reads. In the table there are approximately 530,000 distinct CDR3 sequences, 20% of which are singletons. Sample: blood. These receptors were taken from a man in his forties or fifties with Graves' ophthalmopathy.

This clonotype was found a few times. V gene TRBV14 combines with J gene TRBJ2-3; D uncertain. The germline gives CDR1 SGHDN, CDR2 FVKESK. V was clipped by 2 bases and J by 4 bases, with 10 bases between them. The CDR3 sequence is 14 residues long. The CDR3 loop reads CASSQSTPPDTQYF. CDR3 nucleotides: TGTGCCAGCAGCCAATCGACCCCCCCAGATACGCAGTATTTT.

As concerns this clonotype: This may come from a read error, since a much larger clone is one base off. CDR3 loop: CASNIQGMNAEAFF. CDR3 bases: TGTGCCAGCAACATACAGGGGATGAACGCTGAAGCTTTCTTT. The chain employs TRBV6-2 or TRBV6-3 and TRBJ1-1, with TRBD1 identical over 7 bases. CDR3 size: 14 residues. In germline, CDR1 is MNHEY, CDR2 SVGEGT.

This chain joins TRBV4-2 and TRBJ1-3; D is unresolved. The CDR3 extends over 19 amino acids. Germline V gene data show CDR1 as LGHNA and CDR2 as YNFKEQ. V was trimmed by 4 bases and J by 0 bases, leaving 22 bases between them. CDR3 region: CASSLITLLGGSSGNTIYF. The CDR3 nucleotides are TGTGCCAGCAGCCTCATTACACTCCTCGGAGGGAGCTCTGGAAACACCATATATTTT.

This clonotype was observed many times. This chain links TRBV24-1 with TRBJ2-5, with D possibly matching TRBD2 (5 bases). CDR1 and CDR2 from the germline V gene are KGHDR and SFDVKD. The CDR3 is made up of 13 amino acids. The germline V and J ends were trimmed by 6 bases and 5 bases, with 12 bases remaining between them. In DNA form, the CDR3 reads TGTGCCACCAGTTCCAGGACGGGGGAGACCCAGTACTTC. Translated, it gives CATSSRTGETQYF.

V and J are TRBV9 and TRBJ2-5; 7 bases agree with TRBD1. Losses at the gene ends were 0 bases for V and 5 bases for J; bases not matched to a gene: 10. Germline V gene data show CDR1 as SGDLS and CDR2 as YYNGEE. The CDR3 is 16 amino acids. The CDR3 nucleotides are TGTGCCAGCAGCGTAGATCCTAGGGGGCGCCAGGAGACCCAGTACTTC. Translating it yields CASSVDPRGRQETQYF.

The V gene is TRBV6-5, the J gene TRBJ2-2; D possibly uses TRBD1 or TRBD2 (5 bases each). Per the germline V gene, CDR1 is MNHEY and CDR2 is SVGAGI. CDR3 length equals 13 residues. CDR3 DNA: TGTGGGGGACCCAACCCCCGGTCCGGGGAGCTGTTTTTT. It codes for CGGPNPRSGELFF.

The chain employs TRBV7-6 and TRBJ2-7; no clear D. This CDR3 has 15 residues. Between the trimmed V and J ends, which lost 2 bases and 3 bases, there was a span of 14 bases. Germline values: CDR1 SGHVS, CDR2 FNYEAQ. The CDR3 spells CASSLRLGKNYEQYF. The CDR3 coding sequence is TGTGCCAGCAGCTTAAGGCTGGGCAAGAACTACGAGCAGTACTTC.

This clonotype is a singleton in its sample. The chain couples TRBV28 to TRBJ2-2; 7 nucleotides align to TRBD1. V lost 2 bases and J lost 0; bases outside the gene matches: 3. Germline CDR1 MDHEN, CDR2 SYDVKM. The CDR3 covers 16 residues. As DNA, the CDR3 is TGTGCCAGCAGTTTAAGGACAGGCGCGAACACCGGGGAGCTGTTTTTT. Translating it yields CASSLRTGANTGELFF.

This clonotype occurred a few times. The rearrangement links TRBV7-8 to TRBJ1-5, with no clear D. The CDR3 totals 14 residues. Germline V gene sequence: CDR1 SGHVS, CDR2 FQNEAQ. The V gene lost 5 bases and the J gene lost 9 bases, with 17 bases spanning the gap. The CDR3 protein is CASSPRTGVGPQHF. CDR3 nucleotides: TGTGCCAGCAGCCCCCGGACGGGCGTAGGGCCCCAGCATTTT.

The gene calls are TRBV7-8 and TRBJ2-3; 7 bases align to TRBD2. The CDR3 covers 12 residues. The germline V gene has CDR1 SGHVS and CDR2 FQNEAQ. J gave up 13 bases and V 1 base, and 5 bases lay outside the gene matches. CDR3 sequence (DNA): TGTGCCAGCAGCTTAGGGCGGGAGAACGAGTATTTT. This sequence encodes CASSLGRENEYF. The whole variable domain, filled in from reference TRBV7-8 and TRBJ2-3, reads GAGVSQSPRYKVAKRGQDVALRCDPISGHVSLFWYQQALGQGPEFLTYFQNEAQLDKSGLPSDRFFAERPEGSVSTLKIQRTQQEDSAVYLCASSLGRENEYFGPGTRLTVL.

The gene calls are TRBV28 and TRBJ1-2; no reliable D call. Trimming took 7 bases from V and 4 from J, leaving 13 bases between them. Germline V CDR1 and CDR2: MDHEN, SYDVKM. The CDR3 spans 13 residues. The CDR3 is CASTSWFGYGYTF. CDR3 DNA: TGTGCCAGCACCTCTTGGTTCGGCTATGGCTACACCTTC.

The chain recombines TRBV27 with TRBJ2-5, with 11 bases fitting TRBD2. Germline CDR1 MNHEY, CDR2 SMNVEV (reference sequence). This CDR3 region has 17 residues. The J segment lost 4 bases and the V segment lost 3 bases, leaving 10 bases of the junction unmatched. The CDR3 protein is CASSFIAGGPGRETQYF. CDR3 coding DNA: TGTGCCAGCAGTTTTATAGCGGGAGGGCCAGGAAGAGAGACCCAGTACTTC.

A few counts support this clonotype. V is TRBV27 and J is TRBJ1-2; D might be TRBD1 (6 bases). The V gene's germline CDR1 is MNHEY and CDR2 SMNVEV (reference sequence). The CDR3 spans 12 residues. The V end lost 4 bases, the J end lost 4 bases, and 7 bases lay between the germline ends. CDR3 nucleotides: TGTGCCAGCAGTTCAGGGGCCTATGGCTACACCTTC. Its translation is CASSSGAYGYTF.

This clonotype was seen a single time. The chain has TRBV5-1 and TRBJ2-1, with 7 nucleotides matching TRBD2. J gave up 7 bases and V 3 bases, and 16 bases lay outside the gene matches. Germline values: CDR1 SGHRS, CDR2 YFSETQ. CDR3 length: 17 amino acids. In nucleotides, the CDR3 is TGCGCCAGCAGCTACCCTATTGGACGGGAGGATGATAATGAGCAGTTCTTC. Translation: CASSYPIGREDDNEQFF.

This clonotype turned up a few times. The rearrangement links TRBV11-2 to TRBJ2-1; 13 bases are shared with TRBD2. The CDR3 totals 18 residues. Germline lookup yields CDR1 SGHAT and CDR2 FQNNGV. J was trimmed by 7 bases and V by 2 bases; bases with no gene match: 11. The CDR3 bases are TGTGCCAGCAGCTTATACCCCCGGACTAGCGGGAGCAGGAATGAGCAGTTCTTC. This translates into CASSLYPRTSGSRNEQFF.

This clonotype was detected many times. The chain uses TRBV28 and TRBJ1-2; D ambiguous. V was shortened by 2 bases and J by 2 bases, with 18 bases between the two germline ends. CDR1 is MDHEN and CDR2 is SYDVKM in the germline V gene. This CDR3 comprises 17 residues. The CDR3 reads CASSLMGIGESNYGYTF. In DNA form, the CDR3 reads TGTGCCAGCAGTTTAATGGGAATTGGAGAATCAAACTATGGCTACACCTTC.

The chain recombines TRBV4-1 with TRBJ1-5, with 7 bases identical to TRBD1. The germline CDR1 and CDR2 sequences are MGHRA and YSYEKL. This CDR3 has 18 amino acids. J was trimmed by 7 bases and V by 1 base; bases with no gene match: 16. The DNA of the CDR3 is TGCGCCAGCAGCCAAGCACCCGGAGGGGGCAGGGGTCGGCAGCCCCAGCATTTT. Translated: CASSQAPGGGRGRQPQHF.

This clonotype was counted at least ten times. The chain combines TRBV7-2 with TRBJ2-5; 9 bases line up with TRBD2. Germline V gives CDR1 SGHTA, CDR2 FQGNSA. The ends lost 5 bases at V and 7 bases at J; junction bases unmatched: 11. This CDR3 has 15 residues. The CDR3 loop reads CASSPGLAPGGTQYF. The CDR3 nucleotides are TGTGCCAGCAGCCCGGGACTAGCCCCCGGTGGGACCCAGTACTTC.

V gene TRBV4-1 combines with J gene TRBJ2-1, with no clear D. Germline V gene data show CDR1 as MGHRA and CDR2 as YSYEKL. This CDR3 spans 12 amino acids. V was shortened by 1 base and J by 7 bases, with 5 bases between the two germline ends. The DNA for the CDR3 is TGCGCCAGCAGCCAAGTGGTAAATGAGCAGTTCTTC. This codes for CASSQVVNEQFF.

This clonotype was observed at least ten times. The chain carries TRBV7-2 and TRBJ2-1, with TRBD2 as a possible D gene (5 bases). The CDR3 is 14 residues long. Germline CDR1 SGHTA, CDR2 FQGNSA. Trimming pared 5 bases from V and 10 bases from J, leaving 18 bases between. The CDR3 here is CASSPRLGMEEQFF. In DNA, the CDR3 is TGTGCCAGCAGCCCCCGACTCGGGATGGAAGAGCAGTTCTTC.

This clonotype was counted ten times or more. The chain uses TRBV6-2 or TRBV6-3 and TRBJ2-7, with 8 nucleotides matching TRBD1. The CDR3 loop spans 15 amino acids. The germline CDR1 and CDR2 sequences are MNHEY and SVGEGT. The trim removed 10 bases at V and 3 bases at J, leaving 14 bases unmatched. Here the CDR3 DNA reads TGTGCCATCAAGCGCATCGGGACAGGAGACTACGAGCAGTACTTC. Translation: CAIKRIGTGDYEQYF.

The sample holds a few counts of this clonotype. The chain uses TRBV30 and TRBJ2-5; TRBD2 agrees at 7 bases. V was pared by 0 bases and J by 0 bases, with 4 bases of the junction left unmatched. CDR1 is GTSNPN, CDR2 SVGIG, per germline (reference sequence). This CDR3 comprises 15 residues. CDR3 protein: CAWSVERGNQETQYF. The CDR3 nucleotides are TGTGCCTGGAGTGTCGAGCGGGGAAACCAAGAGACCCAGTACTTC.

Here the CDR3 reads CASSSLPGAGYEQYF. CDR3 nucleotide sequence: TGTGCCAGCAGCTCCCTGCCAGGGGCGGGTTACGAGCAGTACTTC. This rearrangement joins TRBV5-6 to TRBJ2-7, with D possibly TRBD1 on 6 matching bases. V lost 3 bases to trimming and J lost 4 bases, with 17 bases between them. Germline CDR1 reads SGHDT; CDR2 reads YYEEEE. This CDR3 has 15 residues.

J is TRBJ2-7 and V is TRBV5-5; the match to TRBD1 covers 7 bases. Germline V gene sequence: CDR1 SGHKS, CDR2 YYEKEE (reference sequence). Trimming removed 4 bases from V and 5 bases from J; junction bases left unmatched: 6. The CDR3 has 13 amino acids. CDR3 in DNA: TGTGCCAGCAGCACCTACGGGACAGACGAGCAGTACTTC. Its protein is CASSTYGTDEQYF.

This clonotype was recorded once. This rearrangement joins TRBV4-3 to TRBJ2-1; D perhaps matches TRBD1 (6 bases). Germline V gives CDR1 LGHNA, CDR2 YSLEER. V was shortened by 0 bases and J by 8 bases, with 14 bases between the two germline ends. CDR3 length: 15 amino acids. The CDR3 DNA follows: TGCGCCAGCAGCCAAGAGAAGGGGGTGGTAGATGAGCAGTTCTTC. Its protein is CASSQEKGVVDEQFF.